This TCR beta chain came from a study of beta chain features in type 1 diabetes. Broader study findings: People with Type 1 diabetes carried modestly yet significantly shorter TCRB CDR3s in all four CD4+ subsets. In the patient group, naive, central memory and Treg TCRB repertoires seemed more alike than in the healthy donor group. Lower insertion and higher deletion counts appeared at VDJ junctions in type 1 diabetes patients.

The V gene lost 0 bases and the J gene lost 2 bases, with 11 bases spanning the gap. Germline CDR1 is KGHSH and CDR2 is LQKENI. CDR3 length equals 15 residues. A remark on this clone: What it binds is unknown.

Each sorted fraction was over 95% pure. Sequencing targeted expressed TCRB transcripts, as all isolated RNA had been reverse transcribed. The method was immunoSEQ multiplex PCR; TCRdb's version includes in-frame clones alone and lacks a portion of them. The table has 200,000 to 250,000 clones, about 25% seen once. The sample taken for sequencing was central memory CD4+ T cells from blood. The chain is built from TRBV18 and TRBJ2-7; D ambiguous. This clonotype originated in a young man in good health. The CDR3 loop reads CASSPPTGSTYEQYF. The DNA for the CDR3 is TGTGCCAGCTCACCACCGACCGGGTCTACCTACGAGCAGTACTTC. The full variable domain, its missing parts supplied by reference TRBV18 and TRBJ2-7, is NAGVMQNPRHLVRRRGQEARLRCSPMKGHSHVYWYRQLPEEGLKFMVYLQKENIIDESGMPKERFSAEFPKEGPSILRIQQVVRGDSAAYFCASSPPTGSTYEQYFGPGTRLTVT.